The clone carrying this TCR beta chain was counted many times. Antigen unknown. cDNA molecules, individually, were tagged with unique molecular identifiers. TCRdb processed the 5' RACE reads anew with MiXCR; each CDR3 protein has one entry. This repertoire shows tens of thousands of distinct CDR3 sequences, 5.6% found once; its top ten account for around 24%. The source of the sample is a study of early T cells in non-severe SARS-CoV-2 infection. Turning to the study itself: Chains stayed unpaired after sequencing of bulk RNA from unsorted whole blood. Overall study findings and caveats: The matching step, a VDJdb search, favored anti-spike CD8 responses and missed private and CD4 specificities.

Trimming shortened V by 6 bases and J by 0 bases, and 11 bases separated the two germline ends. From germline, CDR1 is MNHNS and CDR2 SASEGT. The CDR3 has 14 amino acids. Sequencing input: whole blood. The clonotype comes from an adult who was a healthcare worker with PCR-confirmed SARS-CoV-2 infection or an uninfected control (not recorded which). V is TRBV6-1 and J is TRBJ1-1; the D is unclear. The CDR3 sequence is CASSRTVMNTEAFF. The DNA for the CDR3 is TGTGCCAGCAGCCGGACGGTCATGAACACTGAAGCTTTCTTT.